Included here is one T cell receptor beta chain sequence, with context. The sample originates from a study of blood T cell repertoires in COVID-19. About the research overall: In each case, the material was cDNA or gDNA derived from T cells, B-cell-depleted T cells, or PBMCs.

Participants spanned ages about 18 to 89 years and resided in some 22 US areas. Donors of Cohort 3 who recovered were those that had two negative PCRs, clearance, or symptom resolution. Sequenced by immunoSEQ multiplex PCR; TCRdb stores in-frame clones only, minus some. The sample holds 200,000 to 300,000 clones, roughly 89% seen once. Germline CDR1 is MNHEY and CDR2 is SMNVEV (reference sequence). The CDR3 has 13 residues. V lost 3 bases and J 2 bases, leaving 8 bases between the germline ends. V usage is TRBV27 and J usage is TRBJ2-7; D unclear. The sample comprised PBMCs or T cells enriched from blood (not recorded which). This sequence originates from a middle-aged man who had recovered from COVID-19. This chain's CDR3 is CASSLAFAYEQYF. The CDR3 DNA is TGTGCCAGCAGTTTGGCCTTCGCCTACGAGCAGTACTTC.